The 19 T cell receptor beta chains below come from one sample, sequenced in a study of response to subunit inactivated influenza vaccine. TCRdb re-called the RT-PCR reads through MiXCR, storing one row per CDR3 protein. Here the sample spans more than 700,000 distinct CDR3 sequences, 21% being singletons. The specimen comprised PBMCs from blood, sampled 4 to 6 days after vaccination. Source of these receptors: a man aged 50-59 years who received an inactivated influenza vaccine.

A word on this clonotype: No DNA is shown, since the ends of the CDR3 on it are uncertain; the CDR3 is the one TCRdb lists. This chain links TRBV5-1 with TRBJ2-7. A total of 13 residues make up the CDR3, ends included. CDR1 is SGHRS, CDR2 YFSETQ, per germline. The chain's CDR3 is CASSTSPFYEQYF.

The CDR3 protein is CSARGHRDMSYEQYF. CDR3 DNA sequence: TGCAGTGCTAGAGGTCACCGGGACATGTCCTACGAGCAGTACTTC. This rearrangement joins TRBV20-1 to TRBJ2-7, with D maybe TRBD1 (6 bases). Germline CDR1 is DFQATT and CDR2 is SNEGSKA (reference sequence). The CDR3 extends over 15 amino acids. The V end was cut by 1 base, the J end by 1 base, with 14 bases between.

The V gene is TRBV14, the J gene TRBJ1-2; 7 bases align to TRBD1. Germline loops: CDR1 SGHDN, CDR2 FVKESK. With 0 bases clipped from V and 4 bases from J, the junction kept 8 bases outside the gene matches. CDR3 size: 16 residues. As DNA, the CDR3 is TGTGCCAGCAGCCAAGATCTGACAGGGAGGTCCTATGGCTACACCTTC. Encoded protein: CASSQDLTGRSYGYTF.

This CDR3 reads CASSFRTRGTGELFF. In nucleotides, the CDR3 is TGTGCCAGCAGCTTCAGAACGAGGGGTACCGGGGAGCTGTTTTTT. J is TRBJ2-2 and V is TRBV7-9; the D call may be TRBD1 or TRBD2 (5 bases each). Per germline, CDR1 SEHNR and CDR2 FQNEAQ (reference sequence). Trimming took 3 bases from V and 5 from J, leaving 13 bases between them. This CDR3 spans 15 amino acids.

This chain links TRBV20-1 with TRBJ2-2; a possible D gene is TRBD2 (6 bases). Trimming stripped 0 bases from V and 2 bases from J, with 10 bases between. The CDR3 is 15 amino acids. Germline CDR1 reads DFQATT; CDR2 reads SNEGSKA (reference sequence). CDR3 coding DNA: TGCAGTGCTAGAGATGGCGGGACCAACACCGGGGAGCTGTTTTTT. It is translated as CSARDGGTNTGELFF.

The rearrangement joins TRBV27 to TRBJ1-1, with D hard to call. From germline, CDR1 is MNHEY and CDR2 SMNVEV (reference sequence). The CDR3 covers 15 residues. The V and J ends lost 2 bases and 1 base respectively, with 11 bases between them. As DNA, the CDR3 is TGTGCCAGCAGTTTAAAGGCTGGTTCGAACACTGAAGCTTTCTTT. Amino acids: CASSLKAGSNTEAFF.

A few counts support this clonotype. The J gene is TRBJ1-1, the V gene TRBV10-2; D is ambiguous. The CDR3 is 14 residues long. The germline V gene has CDR1 WSHSY and CDR2 SAAADI. The V end lost 1 base, the J end lost 10 bases, and 16 bases lay between the germline ends. In DNA form, the CDR3 reads TGCGCCAGCAGTGAGTTCGACTTTGCCGGAGGAGCTTTCTTT. It specifies CASSEFDFAGGAFF.

In nucleotides, the CDR3 is TGTGCCAGTAGCCCAGTGTCCAGGGACTACACCTTC. Encoded protein: CASSPVSRDYTF. The chain couples TRBV19 to TRBJ1-2; perhaps TRBD1 as D (5 bases). The germline V gene encodes CDR1 LNHDA and CDR2 SQIVND (reference sequence). CDR3 size: 12 residues. Trimming left V 6 bases short and J 10 bases short, with 15 bases between.

The chain carries TRBV7-9 and TRBJ1-1, with 11 bases fitting TRBD1. CDR3 length equals 16 residues. V lost 1 base to trimming and J lost 6 bases; unmatched junction nucleotides: 7. Germline loops: CDR1 SEHNR, CDR2 FQNEAQ (reference sequence). CDR3 bases: TGTGCCAGCAGCTTAGATTTCGGACAGGGGGCCTCTGAAGCTTTCTTT. This codes for CASSLDFGQGASEAFF.

The chain is built from TRBV29-1 and TRBJ2-3; D may be TRBD2 (6 bases). Germline values: CDR1 SQVTM, CDR2 ANQGSEA. Trimming pared 6 bases from V and 0 bases from J, leaving 13 bases between. CDR3 length: 14 residues. In DNA, the CDR3 is TGCAGCGTAGGACGGGACTTTAGCACAGATACGCAGTATTTT. Protein product: CSVGRDFSTDTQYF.

This clonotype was seen a few times. The chain uses TRBV12-3 or TRBV12-4 and TRBJ2-7; D unclear. The CDR3 has 11 amino acids. Deletions cut 5 bases from V and 3 bases from J, with 5 bases between. CDR3 DNA: TGTGCCAGCAGTAAATACTACGAGCAGTACTTC. The encoded protein is CASSKYYEQYF.

The table lists this clonotype with many counts. The chain uses TRBV7-9 and TRBJ2-5, with TRBD1 matching over 8 bases. Germline V CDR1 and CDR2: SEHNR, FQNEAQ (reference sequence). The CDR3 is made up of 14 amino acids. Losses at the gene ends were 2 bases for V and 4 bases for J; bases not matched to a gene: 3. Here the CDR3 reads CASSLQGAGETQYF. CDR3 DNA sequence: TGTGCCAGCAGCTTACAGGGGGCTGGAGAGACCCAGTACTTC.

This clonotype was recorded once. This chain uses TRBV2 with TRBJ2-1; TRBD2 is a possible D gene (6 bases). V gave up 3 bases and J gave up 10 bases, with 10 bases separating them. The CDR3 runs to 12 residues. Germline lookup yields CDR1 SNHLY and CDR2 FYNNEI. CDR3 in amino acids: CASSDGGREQFF. The CDR3 DNA reads as TGTGCCAGCAGTGACGGGGGACGAGAGCAGTTCTTC.

CDR3 loop: CATRGDTEAFF. CDR3 bases: TGTGCCACCAGAGGGGACACTGAAGCTTTCTTT. This sequence joins TRBV24-1 and TRBJ1-1; D might be TRBD1 (5 bases). Trimming shortened V by 7 bases and J by 3 bases, and 5 bases separated the two germline ends. CDR3 length: 11 residues. CDR1 and CDR2 from the germline V gene are KGHDR and SFDVKD.

The V gene is TRBV24-1, the J gene TRBJ2-1; 9 positions agree with TRBD1. Trimming took 5 bases from V and 7 from J; bases not matched to a gene: 8. Germline V gene sequence: CDR1 KGHDR, CDR2 SFDVKD. CDR3 length: 15 amino acids. The CDR3 here is CATSGAGTGRNEQFF. CDR3 bases: TGTGCCACCAGTGGAGCCGGGACAGGGCGGAATGAGCAGTTCTTC.

V gene TRBV5-1 combines with J gene TRBJ1-1, with 12 bases that match TRBD1. V lost 4 bases to trimming and J lost 4 bases; unmatched junction nucleotides: 8. This CDR3 has 16 amino acids. Looked up from germline, CDR1 is SGHRS and CDR2 is YFSETQ. The CDR3 loop is CASSTGQGAVGTEAFF. CDR3 in DNA: TGCGCCAGCAGCACGGGACAGGGGGCTGTAGGCACTGAAGCTTTCTTT.

This chain joins TRBV18 and TRBJ1-2, with D unclear. Trimming removed 3 bases from V and 5 bases from J, with 7 bases in between. In germline, CDR1 is KGHSH, CDR2 LQKENI. CDR3 length: 12 amino acids. This CDR3 is CASSPQEYGYTF. DNA of the CDR3: TGTGCCAGCTCACCTCAAGAATATGGCTACACCTTC.

The CDR3 spells CASSPGQGRNTEAFF. In DNA form, the CDR3 reads TGCGCCAGCAGCCCGGGACAGGGTAGGAACACTGAAGCTTTCTTT. The rearrangement joins TRBV5-1 to TRBJ1-1, with 9 bases that match TRBD1. Germline lookup yields CDR1 SGHRS and CDR2 YFSETQ. V dropped 4 bases and J dropped 1; count of bases not matched to a gene: 5. The CDR3 is 15 amino acids.

This clonotype has more than one count but fewer than ten. This chain links TRBV20-1 with TRBJ2-1; TRBD1 agrees at 11 bases. The germline V gene encodes CDR1 DFQATT and CDR2 SNEGSKA (reference sequence). With 5 bases clipped from V and 1 base from J, the junction kept 1 base outside the gene matches. The CDR3 extends over 14 amino acids. The CDR3, as DNA: TGCAGTGCTGGGACAGGGGGGTCCTACAATGAGCAGTTCTTC. Translated: CSAGTGGSYNEQFF.